The clone carrying this T cell receptor beta chain showed up many times. This record comes from a study of CD8 T cells in ankylosing spondylitis. CDR1 and CDR2 from the germline V gene are DFQATT and SNEGSKA (reference sequence). The J segment lost 4 bases and the V segment lost 0 bases, leaving 12 bases of the junction unmatched. This CDR3 is built from 16 residues. By quantitative 5'-RACE with molecular barcodes, the TCR beta libraries were made. MiXCR was run by TCRdb on the 5' RACE reads, yielding one entry per CDR3 protein. The table lists more than 250,000 distinct CDR3 sequences, approximately 10% of them singletons, with roughly a tenth in the top ten.

This TCR derives from a female donor with ankylosing spondylitis or in good health (not recorded which). Sequencing used blood, either unsorted or a sorted T cell fraction (not recorded which). This chain links TRBV20-1 with TRBJ2-7; 7 bases agree with TRBD1. This CDR3 is CSARDPTGTDLYEQYF. Here the CDR3 DNA reads TGCAGTGCTAGAGACCCTACCGGGACAGACCTTTACGAGCAGTACTTC.